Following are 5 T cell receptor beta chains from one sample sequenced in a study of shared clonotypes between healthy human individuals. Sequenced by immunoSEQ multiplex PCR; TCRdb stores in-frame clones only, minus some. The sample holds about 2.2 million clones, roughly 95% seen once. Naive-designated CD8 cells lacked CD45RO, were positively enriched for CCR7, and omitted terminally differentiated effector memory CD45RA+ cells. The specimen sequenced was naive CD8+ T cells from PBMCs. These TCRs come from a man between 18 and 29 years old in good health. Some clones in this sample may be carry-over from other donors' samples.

This CDR3 reads CASSAGTSGRNEQYF. The CDR3 nucleotides are TGTGCCAGCAGTGCGGGGACTAGCGGGAGGAACGAGCAGTACTTC. V usage is TRBV27 and J usage is TRBJ2-7; 15 nucleotides align to TRBD2. Trimming removed 5 bases from V and 5 bases from J; junction bases left unmatched: 4. Germline V gives CDR1 MNHEY, CDR2 SMNVEV (reference sequence). This CDR3 has 15 amino acids.

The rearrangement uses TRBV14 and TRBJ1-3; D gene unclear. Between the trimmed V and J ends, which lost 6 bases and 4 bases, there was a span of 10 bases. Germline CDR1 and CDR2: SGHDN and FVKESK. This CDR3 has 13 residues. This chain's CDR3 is CASSLTPGNTIYF. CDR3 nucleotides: TGTGCCAGCAGTTTAACTCCCGGAAACACCATATATTTT.

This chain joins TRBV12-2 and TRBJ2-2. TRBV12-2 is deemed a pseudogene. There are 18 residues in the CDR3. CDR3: CASRLVQISAFNTGELFF. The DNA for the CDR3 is TGTGCAAGTCGCTTAGTCCAGATCTCAGCTTTTAACACCGGGGAGCTGTTTTTT.

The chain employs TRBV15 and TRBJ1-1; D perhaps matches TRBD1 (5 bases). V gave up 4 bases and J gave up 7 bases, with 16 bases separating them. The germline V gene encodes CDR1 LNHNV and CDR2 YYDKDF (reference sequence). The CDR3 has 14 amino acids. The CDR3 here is CATSTPGGGFEAFF. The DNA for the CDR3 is TGTGCCACCAGCACCCCGGGGGGTGGGTTTGAAGCTTTCTTT.

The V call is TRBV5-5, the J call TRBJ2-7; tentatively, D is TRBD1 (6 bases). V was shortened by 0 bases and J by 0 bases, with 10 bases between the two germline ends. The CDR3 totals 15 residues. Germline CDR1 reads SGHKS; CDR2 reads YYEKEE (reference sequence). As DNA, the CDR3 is TGTGCCAGCAGCTTGGGACAGGATCGCTCCTACGAGCAGTACTTC. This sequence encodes CASSLGQDRSYEQYF.